The clone carrying this T cell receptor beta chain was seen once. Its specificity is unknown. V lost 5 bases to trimming and J lost 7 bases, with 15 bases between them. This CDR3 region has 15 residues. Germline V lookup: CDR1 LNHDA, CDR2 SQIVND (reference sequence). The data were obtained in a study of cytomegalovirus exposure and HLA in healthy donors. Donors likely had unrecorded immune exposures despite being nominally healthy when sampled. Study-level findings and limits: Sequencing likely generated an artifact that appeared as a cluster of highly shared sequence variants.

PCR was performed using 60 Vbeta and 13 Jbeta primers. Repertoires were generated with immunoSEQ multiplex PCR, while TCRdb's copy carries only in-frame clones and drops some. Of under 200,000 clones in the sample, about 76% are singletons; the top ten hold approximately 7%. Sequenced sample: PBMCs. This TCR came from a male donor in good health and CMV-seropositive. The chain couples TRBV19 to TRBJ1-6; perhaps TRBD1 as D (6 bases). CDR3 in DNA: TGTGCCAGTAGTGTCGGGACAATTACGAATTCACCCCTCCACTTT. Translating gives CASSVGTITNSPLHF.